The rows below give T cell receptor beta chains drawn from one sample of a study of blood T cell repertoires in COVID-19. Profiling relied on immunoSEQ multiplex PCR, and the TCRdb table lists in-frame clones only, not all of them. The table has about 300,000 clones, around 88% seen once. Sequenced sample: peripheral blood. The receptors stem from a woman in her twenties or thirties who had recovered from COVID-19. CDR3s include the opening cysteine and the closing phenylalanine or tryptophan. A D gene is named only where the DNA matches it firmly. Size values are once, few and many counts, or a class for expanded clones, and some rows have none.

d_call	v_call	j_call	clone_size	cdr3_nt	cdr3_aa
TRBD2	TRBV7-2	TRBJ2-1	NA	TGTGCCAGCAGCTCAGGGACTAGCGCAGGAAGTCGCTCCTACAATGAGCAGTTCTTC	CASSSGTSAGSRSYNEQFF
TRBD1	TRBV15	TRBJ1-5	NA	TGTGCCACCAGCAAGAGACAGGGCAGCAGCAATCAGCCCCAGCATTTT	CATSKRQGSSNQPQHF
NA	TRBV15	TRBJ2-3	NA	TGTGCCACCAGCAGAGATCGGAGAGAGGATACGCAGTATTTT	CATSRDRREDTQYF
NA	TRBV28	TRBJ1-2	once	TGTGCCAGCAGTTTATCACAGGGTAGCTATGGCTACACCTTC	CASSLSQGSYGYTF
TRBD1	TRBV18	TRBJ1-2	NA	TGTGCCAGCTCACCATTCACAGGGGGCAATGATGGCTACACCTTC	CASSPFTGGNDGYTF
TRBD1	TRBV19	TRBJ2-7	NA	TGTGCCAGTAGTAAGGGACAGGGGGTCTACGAGCAGTACTTC	CASSKGQGVYEQYF
TRBD2	TRBV5-1	TRBJ2-3	NA	TGCGCCAGCTGTACTAGCGGGGGGCTCACAGATACGCAGTATTTT	CASCTSGGLTDTQYF
NA	TRBV2	TRBJ2-2	NA	TGTGCCAGCAGTGTTATAGGGGACACCGGGGAGCTGTTTTTT	CASSVIGDTGELFF
TRBD1	TRBV30	TRBJ1-6	NA	TGTGCCTGGAACGAGGGGACAGGGCGCTCACCCCTCCACTTT	CAWNEGTGRSPLHF
NA	TRBV5-4	TRBJ1-6	NA	TGTGCCAGCAGTTCTGGGGGGGCGTATTCACCCCTCCACTTT	CASSSGGAYSPLHF
TRBD2	TRBV4-2	TRBJ2-5	NA	TGTGCCAGCAGCTACACCACTAGCGGGGGGGCCCAAGAGACCCAGTACTTC	CASSYTTSGGAQETQYF
NA	TRBV5-1	TRBJ2-7	NA	TGCGCCAGCAGTTACAGCAACTCCTACGAGCAGTACTTC	CASSYSNSYEQYF
TRBD1	TRBV10-3	TRBJ2-3	NA	TGTGCCATCAGTGAGTCGGTTACAGGGGGCGCAGATACGCAGTATTTT	CAISESVTGGADTQYF
TRBD1	TRBV6-6	TRBJ2-7	NA	TGTGCCAGCAGGGGTCAACAGGGGGCAAGCTACGAGCAGTACTTC	CASRGQQGASYEQYF
TRBD1	TRBV6-1	TRBJ1-1	NA	TGTGCCAGCAGTGACAACAGGGGCACTGAAGCTTTCTTT	CASSDNRGTEAFF
NA	TRBV7-3	TRBJ1-2	NA	TGTGCCAGCAGCTATGGGGGGAGAGATGGCTACACCTTC	CASSYGGRDGYTF
NA	TRBV28	TRBJ1-2	NA	TGTGCCAGCAGTTTATCCTTCGGGTCCGGGGGCTACACCTTC	CASSLSFGSGGYTF
NA	TRBV18	TRBJ1-1	NA	TGTGCCAGCTCACCACCCAGTTTCACTGAAGCTTTCTTT	CASSPPSFTEAFF
NA	TRBV7-8	TRBJ1-2	NA	TGTGCCAGCAGCCCAGAACAGGGTTCGGAAGCTAACTATGGCTACACCTTC	CASSPEQGSEANYGYTF
NA	TRBV3-1/TRBV3-2	TRBJ1-1	NA	TGTGCCAGCAGCCAAGGCAACAGGGCCACTGAAGCTTTCTTT	CASSQGNRATEAFF
NA	TRBV7-9	TRBJ1-4	NA	TGTGCCAGCAGCACGACAGAAGAGAATGAAAAACTGTTTTTT	CASSTTEENEKLFF
NA	TRBV14	TRBJ1-1	NA	TGTGCCAGCAGCCAAGTTGGGACTAGTGAAGCTTTCTTT	CASSQVGTSEAFF
TRBD1	TRBV7-2	TRBJ2-7	NA	TGTGCCAGCAGCTTAGGCTACAGGGGGACCGACGAGCAGTACTTC	CASSLGYRGTDEQYF
NA	TRBV7-3	TRBJ2-4	NA	TGTGCCAGCAGCTTAGAGTTCATCCTAGCCAAAAACATTCAGTACTTC	CASSLEFILAKNIQYF
NA	TRBV2	TRBJ2-2	NA	TGTGCCAGTGGCCCTATAGACAGTGGGGACACCGGGGAGCTGTTTTTT	CASGPIDSGDTGELFF
TRBD2	TRBV27	TRBJ2-3	NA	TGTGCCAGCAGTTTATCGGGGGGGGGCACAGATACGCAGTATTTT	CASSLSGGGTDTQYF
NA	TRBV6-5	TRBJ1-2	NA	TGTGCCAGCTTTACAGGGAGGGAGCCTGGCTACACCTTC	CASFTGREPGYTF
NA	TRBV5-1	TRBJ2-5	NA	TGCGCCAGCAGCTTGACTCCGCAAGAGACCCAGTACTTC	CASSLTPQETQYF
NA	TRBV4-2	TRBJ2-1	few	TGTGCCAGCAGCCAAGGGTGGCAGGGGATAGACAATGAGCAGTTCTTC	CASSQGWQGIDNEQFF
NA	TRBV7-9	TRBJ1-4	NA	TGTGCCAGCAGCGCCTTCTCGCGGGGCCGTGATGAAAAACTGTTTTTT	CASSAFSRGRDEKLFF
TRBD1	TRBV18	TRBJ1-5	NA	TGTGCCAGCTCAACGGGCAGGGGGCAGGGTCAGCCCCAGCATTTT	CASSTGRGQGQPQHF
NA	TRBV30	TRBJ1-4	NA	TGTGCCTGGAGCACACCCCCAGTCGGAGGGACGGAAAAACTGTTTTTT	CAWSTPPVGGTEKLFF
NA	TRBV5-1	TRBJ2-7	NA	TGCGCCAGCAGCTTGTTTCACTCCTACGAGCAGTACTTC	CASSLFHSYEQYF